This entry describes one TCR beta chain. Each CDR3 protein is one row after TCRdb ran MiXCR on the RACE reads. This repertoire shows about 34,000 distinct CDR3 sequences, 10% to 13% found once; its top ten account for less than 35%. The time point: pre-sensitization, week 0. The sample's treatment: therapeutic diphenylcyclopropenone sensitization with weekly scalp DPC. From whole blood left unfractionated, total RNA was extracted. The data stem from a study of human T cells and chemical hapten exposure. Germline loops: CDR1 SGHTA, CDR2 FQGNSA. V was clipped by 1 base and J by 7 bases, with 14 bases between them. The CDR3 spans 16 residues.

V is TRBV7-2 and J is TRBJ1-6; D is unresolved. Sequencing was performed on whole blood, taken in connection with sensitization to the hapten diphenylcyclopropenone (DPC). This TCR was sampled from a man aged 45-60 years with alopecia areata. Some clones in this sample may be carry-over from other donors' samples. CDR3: CASSLGAAGTNSPLHF. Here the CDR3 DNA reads TGTGCCAGCAGCTTAGGAGCAGCCGGAACCAATTCACCCCTCCACTTT.